This TCR beta chain was sequenced for a study of lymphopenia after photon versus proton radiotherapy. Germline V CDR1 and CDR2: SGHRS, YFSETQ. The CDR3 has 13 amino acids. Trimming removed 0 bases from V and 1 base from J, with 2 bases in between. Findings and limits, study-wide: Survival link was tested only in deceased patients; proton benefit remains a possibility. Under photons, naive T cells and diversity fell while effector/memory populations rose.

A word on this clone: Its target is not known.

This table comes from immunoSEQ multiplex PCR, and its TCRdb copy is limited to in-frame clones, with some not included. The sample records approximately 53,000 clones, around 90% being singletons. This specimen consisted of peripheral blood, obtained from a patient treated with photon-based radiotherapy. The sequence derives from a woman between 35 and 50 years old with cholangiocarcinoma. The genes are TRBV5-1 and TRBJ2-1; no definite D call. CDR3 loop: CASSLVSYNEQFF. The CDR3 DNA sequence: TGCGCCAGCAGCTTGGTATCCTACAATGAGCAGTTCTTC.